This T cell receptor (beta chain) stems from a study of T cell repertoires in cytomegalovirus infection. TCRdb re-derived calls from the reads in MiXCR, one entry per CDR3 protein. Of 600,000 to 700,000 distinct CDR3 sequences listed, roughly a third are singletons. There are a few counts of this clonotype. Antigen unknown. Trimming shortened V by 6 bases and J by 0 bases, and 17 bases separated the two germline ends. The CDR3 covers 17 residues. Per the germline V gene, CDR1 is MNHNS and CDR2 is SASEGT. Sequencing was performed on cultured PBMCs, taken from culture after CMV antigen stimulation. This clonotype originated in a human donor in good health (CMV status not recorded). Some clones in this sample may be carry-over from other donors' samples. The J gene is TRBJ2-2, the V gene TRBV6-1, with D perhaps matching TRBD1 (7 bases). The CDR3 DNA is TGTGCCAGCAGCAATCCGGAGGGGGCCGCGAACACCGGGGAGCTGTTTTTT. It translates to CASSNPEGAANTGELFF.